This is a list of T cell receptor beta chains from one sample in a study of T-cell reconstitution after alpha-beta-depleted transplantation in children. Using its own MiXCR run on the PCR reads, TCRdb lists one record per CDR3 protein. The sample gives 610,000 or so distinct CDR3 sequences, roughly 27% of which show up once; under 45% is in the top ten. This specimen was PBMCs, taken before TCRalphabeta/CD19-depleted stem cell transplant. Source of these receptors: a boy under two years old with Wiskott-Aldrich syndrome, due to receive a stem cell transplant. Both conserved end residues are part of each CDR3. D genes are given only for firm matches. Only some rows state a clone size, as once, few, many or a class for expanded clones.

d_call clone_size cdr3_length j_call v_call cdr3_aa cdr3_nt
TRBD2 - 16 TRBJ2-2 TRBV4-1 CASEALTSGSTGDLFF TGCGCCAGTGAAGCCCTCACTAGCGGGAGTACCGGGGACCTGTTTTTT
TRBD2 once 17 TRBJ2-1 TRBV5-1 CASSLGVIAGGPNEQFF TGCGCCAGCAGCTTGGGCGTTATAGCGGGAGGTCCCAATGAGCAGTTCTTC
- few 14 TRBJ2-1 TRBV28 CASSQLTAYNEQFF TGTGCCAGCAGCCAATTGACAGCTTACAATGAGCAGTTCTTC
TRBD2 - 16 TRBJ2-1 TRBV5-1 CASSLTISGKLGEQFF TGCGCCAGCAGCTTGACGATCAGCGGGAAGTTAGGTGAGCAGTTCTTC
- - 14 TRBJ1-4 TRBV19 CASSTRDRREKLFF TGTGCCAGTAGTACTCGGGACCGAAGAGAAAAACTGTTTTTT
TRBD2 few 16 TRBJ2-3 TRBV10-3 CAISESGLGSTDTQYF TGTGCCATCAGTGAGTCGGGACTAGGGAGCACAGATACGCAGTATTTT
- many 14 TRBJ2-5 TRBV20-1 CSARDGKSGETQYF TGCAGTGCTAGAGATGGCAAGAGCGGGGAGACCCAGTACTTC
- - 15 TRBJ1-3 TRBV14 CASSPPWSNGNTIYF TGTGCCAGCAGCCCCCCCTGGAGTAATGGAAACACCATATATTTT
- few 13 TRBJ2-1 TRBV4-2 CASSHVGNNEQFF TGTGCCAGCAGCCACGTCGGGAACAATGAGCAGTTCTTC
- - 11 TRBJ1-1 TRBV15 CATSQGTEAFF TGTGCCACCAGCCAAGGGACTGAAGCTTTCTTT
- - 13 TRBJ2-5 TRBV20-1 CSASGPRKETQYF TGCAGTGCTAGCGGGCCTCGAAAAGAGACCCAGTACTTC
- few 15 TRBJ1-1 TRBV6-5 CASSYSTSGIPEAFF TGTGCCAGCAGTTACTCGACATCGGGGATCCCTGAAGCTTTCTTT
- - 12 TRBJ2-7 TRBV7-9 CASSYESYEQYF TGTGCCAGCAGCTATGAATCCTACGAGCAGTACTTC
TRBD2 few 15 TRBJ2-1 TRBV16 CASSLTSGAHNEQFF TGTGCCAGCAGCCTAACTAGCGGGGCCCACAATGAGCAGTTCTTC
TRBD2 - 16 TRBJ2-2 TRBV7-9 CASSLLAGVMAGELFF TGTGCCAGCAGCTTACTAGCGGGAGTGATGGCCGGGGAGCTGTTTTTT
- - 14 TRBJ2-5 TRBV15 CATSRAQAEGPQYF TGTGCCACCAGCAGAGCCCAGGCCGAGGGACCCCAGTACTTC
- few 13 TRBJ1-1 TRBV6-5 CASSYKVSTEAFF TGTGCCAGCAGTTACAAGGTTTCCACTGAAGCTTTCTTT
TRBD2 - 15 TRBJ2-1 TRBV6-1 CASSATSGPYNEQFF TGTGCCAGCAGTGCAACTAGCGGGCCCTACAATGAGCAGTTCTTC
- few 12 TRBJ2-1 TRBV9 CASSVGPDEQFF TGTGCCAGCAGCGTAGGGCCCGATGAGCAGTTCTTC
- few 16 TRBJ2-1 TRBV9 CASSLPRQGGYNEQFF TGTGCCAGCAGCCTACCTCGCCAGGGGGGCTACAATGAGCAGTTCTTC
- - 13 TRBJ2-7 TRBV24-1 CATSDFRGYEQYF TGTGCCACCAGTGATTTCCGGGGTTACGAGCAGTACTTC
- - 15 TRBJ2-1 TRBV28 CASSLPRLAINEQFF TGTGCCAGCAGTTTACCGCGGCTAGCGATCAATGAGCAGTTCTTC
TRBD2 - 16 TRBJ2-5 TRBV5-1 CASSPAGTSGRETQYF TGCGCCAGCAGCCCTGCCGGGACTAGCGGGAGAGAGACCCAGTACTTC
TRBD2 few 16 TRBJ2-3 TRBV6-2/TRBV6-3 CASSTLGLAATDTQYF TGTGCCAGCAGTACCCTAGGACTAGCGGCCACAGATACGCAGTATTTT
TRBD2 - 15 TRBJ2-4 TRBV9 CASSVGGGPKNIQYF TGTGCCAGCAGCGTAGGGGGGGGTCCAAAAAACATTCAGTACTTC
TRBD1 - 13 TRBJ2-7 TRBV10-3 CAIRGQGAYEQYF TGTGCCATCAGAGGTCAGGGGGCATACGAGCAGTACTTC
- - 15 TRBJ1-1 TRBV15 CATSRGGAQNTEAFF TGTGCCACCAGCAGAGGGGGGGCGCAGAACACTGAAGCTTTCTTT
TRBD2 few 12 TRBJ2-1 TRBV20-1 CSARGLVNEQFF TGCAGTGCTAGGGGACTAGTCAATGAGCAGTTCTTC
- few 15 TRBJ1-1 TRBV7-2 CASSPGPGASTEAFF TGTGCCAGCAGCCCGGGACCGGGAGCTAGCACTGAAGCTTTCTTT
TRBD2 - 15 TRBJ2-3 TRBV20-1 CSATMTSGRGDTQYF TGCAGTGCTACCATGACTAGCGGGAGAGGGGATACGCAGTATTTT
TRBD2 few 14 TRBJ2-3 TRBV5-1 CASSREGSTDTQYF TGCGCCAGCAGTCGGGAGGGAAGCACAGATACGCAGTATTTT
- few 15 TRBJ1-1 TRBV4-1 CASSQIGRFGTEAFF TGCGCCAGCAGCCAAATCGGCAGGTTCGGCACTGAAGCTTTCTTT
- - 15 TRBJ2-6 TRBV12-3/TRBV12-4 CASSRQSSGANVLTF TGTGCCAGCAGTCGTCAGTCCTCTGGGGCCAACGTCCTGACTTTC
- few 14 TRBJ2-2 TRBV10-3 CAIGVVSDTGELFF TGTGCCATCGGGGTGGTTTCGGACACCGGGGAGCTGTTTTTT
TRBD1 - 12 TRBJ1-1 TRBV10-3 CAIREGAAEAFF TGTGCCATCAGGGAGGGGGCCGCTGAAGCTTTCTTT